This T cell receptor beta chain was identified in a study of technical replicates of blood from a few donors. Trimming left V 1 base short and J 8 bases short, with 12 bases between. CDR1 is WNHNN, CDR2 SYGVQD, per germline (reference sequence). There are 13 residues in the CDR3. Assay: immunoSEQ multiplex PCR; the TCRdb copy retains only in-frame clones and omits some. The data contain 80,000 to 100,000 clones, about 96% of them singletons. The chain couples TRBV10-1 to TRBJ2-7; a possible D gene is TRBD2 (6 bases). This sequence was found in a human donor in good health. The sample was T cells isolated from PBMCs. The CDR3 DNA follows: TGCGCCAGCAGTGAGTTCCCCGCGGGACAGCAGTACTTC. Translation gives CASSEFPAGQQYF.